The rows below give T cell receptor beta chains drawn from one sample of a study of cytomegalovirus exposure and HLA in healthy donors. Data came from immunoSEQ multiplex PCR; TCRdb stores just in-frame clones and leaves some out. The data contain roughly 150,000 clones, approximately 80% of them seen just once; the ten biggest clones take up roughly 1.5%. Sequencing was done on a sample of PBMCs. The receptors were gathered from a woman aged 18 to 35 in good health and CMV-seronegative. Both conserved end residues are part of each CDR3. Fields, in order: J gene, D gene, V gene, clone size, CDR3 DNA, CDR3 protein. A D gene is named only where the DNA matches it firmly. Part of the rows lack a size; the others show once, few, many or a class for expanded clones.

J gene: TRBJ1-1; D gene: .; V gene: TRBV6-1; clone size: few; CDR3 DNA: TGTGCCAGCAACTCTGCAGGGGCACCTGAAGCTTTCTTT; CDR3 protein: CASNSAGAPEAFF
J gene: TRBJ2-3; D gene: .; V gene: TRBV6-6; clone size: .; CDR3 DNA: TGTGCCAGCAGTCCCTTGGGCACGGATACGCAGTATTTT; CDR3 protein: CASSPLGTDTQYF
J gene: TRBJ1-4; D gene: .; V gene: TRBV28; clone size: .; CDR3 DNA: TGTGCCAGCAGTTTAGGGGGGGCGAGTGAAAAACTGTTTTTT; CDR3 protein: CASSLGGASEKLFF
J gene: TRBJ2-5; D gene: TRBD1; V gene: TRBV25-1; clone size: .; CDR3 DNA: TGTGCCAGCAGTGATTATCGGGACAGCGTAAAAGAGACCCAGTACTTC; CDR3 protein: CASSDYRDSVKETQYF
J gene: TRBJ1-1; D gene: TRBD1; V gene: TRBV6-1; clone size: .; CDR3 DNA: TGTGCCAGCAGTGAAACAGGGGCCACTGAAGCTTTCTTT; CDR3 protein: CASSETGATEAFF
J gene: TRBJ2-7; D gene: .; V gene: TRBV14; clone size: .; CDR3 DNA: TGTGCCAGCAGCCTGAGCGCTCGGGAGCAGTACTTC; CDR3 protein: CASSLSAREQYF
J gene: TRBJ2-7; D gene: .; V gene: TRBV11-3; clone size: .; CDR3 DNA: TGTGCCAGCAGCCGGAACATTTTCGGACATTACTTC; CDR3 protein: CASSRNIFGHYF
J gene: TRBJ2-1; D gene: TRBD2; V gene: TRBV14; clone size: .; CDR3 DNA: TGTGCCAGCAGCAAACTAGCGGGGGGGCCCCATGAGCAGTTCTTC; CDR3 protein: CASSKLAGGPHEQFF
J gene: TRBJ2-7; D gene: .; V gene: TRBV5-1; clone size: .; CDR3 DNA: TGCGCCAGCAGCTTCGTGGGGGGGCTGGCCTACGAGCAGTACTTC; CDR3 protein: CASSFVGGLAYEQYF
J gene: TRBJ2-1; D gene: TRBD2; V gene: TRBV30; clone size: once; CDR3 DNA: TGTGCCTGGAGCCCCGGACTAGCTGATGAGCAGTTCTTC; CDR3 protein: CAWSPGLADEQFF
J gene: TRBJ2-5; D gene: TRBD2; V gene: TRBV7-6; clone size: .; CDR3 DNA: TGTGCCAGCAGCTTGGGTGCGGGGGTTGTACGGGAGACCCAGTACTTC; CDR3 protein: CASSLGAGVVRETQYF
J gene: TRBJ1-1; D gene: .; V gene: TRBV28; clone size: .; CDR3 DNA: TGTGCCAGCTCGCAGGGGTCCAACACTGAAGCTTTCTTT; CDR3 protein: CASSQGSNTEAFF
J gene: TRBJ1-5; D gene: TRBD1; V gene: TRBV19; clone size: .; CDR3 DNA: TGTGCCAGTAGGAGGACAGGGGGATATCAGCCCCAGCATTTT; CDR3 protein: CASRRTGGYQPQHF
J gene: TRBJ1-4; D gene: .; V gene: TRBV6-5; clone size: .; CDR3 DNA: TGTGCCAGCAGTTTGGCGGGGTCTAATGAAAAACTGTTTTTT; CDR3 protein: CASSLAGSNEKLFF
J gene: TRBJ1-1; D gene: TRBD1; V gene: TRBV2; clone size: .; CDR3 DNA: TGTGCCAGCAGTGTCCCGGGACAGGGGATGAACACTGAAGCTTTCTTT; CDR3 protein: CASSVPGQGMNTEAFF
J gene: TRBJ1-5; D gene: TRBD1; V gene: TRBV15; clone size: .; CDR3 DNA: TGTGCCACCAGCCCTAACAGACAGGGGGGAAAGCCCCAGCATTTT; CDR3 protein: CATSPNRQGGKPQHF
J gene: TRBJ2-5; D gene: TRBD1; V gene: TRBV6-1; clone size: once; CDR3 DNA: TGTGCCAACGGACAGGGTACAAAGACCCAGTACTTC; CDR3 protein: CANGQGTKTQYF
J gene: TRBJ2-2; D gene: TRBD1; V gene: TRBV27; clone size: .; CDR3 DNA: TGTGCCAGCAGTTACCTGACAGGGGGCTTGCACGGGGAGCTGTTTTTT; CDR3 protein: CASSYLTGGLHGELFF
J gene: TRBJ1-2; D gene: .; V gene: TRBV28; clone size: .; CDR3 DNA: TGTGCCAGCAACCAGGGCGCAGGGGGCTACACCTTC; CDR3 protein: CASNQGAGGYTF
J gene: TRBJ2-3; D gene: .; V gene: TRBV25-1; clone size: .; CDR3 DNA: TGTGCCAGCAGTGAACCCCACACAGATACGCAGTATTTT; CDR3 protein: CASSEPHTDTQYF
J gene: TRBJ1-1; D gene: .; V gene: TRBV23-1; clone size: .; CDR3 DNA: TGCGCCAGCAGGCTGCGGTTGGGGCAGTTGAACACTGAAGCTTTCTTT; CDR3 protein: CASRLRLGQLNTEAFF
J gene: TRBJ1-2; D gene: .; V gene: TRBV19; clone size: .; CDR3 DNA: TGTGCCAGTAGTATAGGAGCGGGCGACTACACCTTC; CDR3 protein: CASSIGAGDYTF
J gene: TRBJ1-2; D gene: .; V gene: TRBV5-8; clone size: .; CDR3 DNA: TGTGCCAGCAGCTTGCCGGGGGTCTATGGCTACACCTTC; CDR3 protein: CASSLPGVYGYTF
J gene: TRBJ2-2; D gene: .; V gene: TRBV7-6; clone size: .; CDR3 DNA: TGTGCCAGCAGCTTAGGGTTCAGGGCTGGAACCGGGGAGCTGTTTTTT; CDR3 protein: CASSLGFRAGTGELFF
J gene: TRBJ1-1; D gene: .; V gene: TRBV14; clone size: .; CDR3 DNA: TGTGCCAGCAGCCATTTAGTATTCGGACAGCCAAGCGTGGGCACTGAAGCTTTCTTT; CDR3 protein: CASSHLVFGQPSVGTEAFF
J gene: TRBJ2-7; D gene: TRBD1; V gene: TRBV30; clone size: .; CDR3 DNA: TGTGCCTGGAGTTCATCCGGGACAGGGGGGCGCGAGCAGTACTTC; CDR3 protein: CAWSSSGTGGREQYF
J gene: TRBJ2-5; D gene: .; V gene: TRBV7-9; clone size: .; CDR3 DNA: TGTGCCAGCAGCTTACTCGTTGAGACCCAGTACTTC; CDR3 protein: CASSLLVETQYF
J gene: TRBJ1-1; D gene: .; V gene: TRBV5-5; clone size: .; CDR3 DNA: TGTGCCAGCAGACTACAGGTGGGGAACACTGAAGCTTTCTTT; CDR3 protein: CASRLQVGNTEAFF
J gene: TRBJ2-3; D gene: .; V gene: TRBV6-6; clone size: once; CDR3 DNA: TGTGCCAGCAACCCGGGACTCAACACAGATACGCAGTATTTT; CDR3 protein: CASNPGLNTDTQYF
J gene: TRBJ1-2; D gene: TRBD1; V gene: TRBV7-9; clone size: .; CDR3 DNA: TGTGCCAGCAGCAACCCCGGGACAGGGGTGAACTATGGCTACACCTTC; CDR3 protein: CASSNPGTGVNYGYTF
J gene: TRBJ1-2; D gene: TRBD1; V gene: TRBV6-1; clone size: .; CDR3 DNA: TGTGCCAGCAGTGGTGTACTGTGGTCCAGGGGGCATGTTCCGTATGGCTACACCTTC; CDR3 protein: CASSGVLWSRGHVPYGYTF